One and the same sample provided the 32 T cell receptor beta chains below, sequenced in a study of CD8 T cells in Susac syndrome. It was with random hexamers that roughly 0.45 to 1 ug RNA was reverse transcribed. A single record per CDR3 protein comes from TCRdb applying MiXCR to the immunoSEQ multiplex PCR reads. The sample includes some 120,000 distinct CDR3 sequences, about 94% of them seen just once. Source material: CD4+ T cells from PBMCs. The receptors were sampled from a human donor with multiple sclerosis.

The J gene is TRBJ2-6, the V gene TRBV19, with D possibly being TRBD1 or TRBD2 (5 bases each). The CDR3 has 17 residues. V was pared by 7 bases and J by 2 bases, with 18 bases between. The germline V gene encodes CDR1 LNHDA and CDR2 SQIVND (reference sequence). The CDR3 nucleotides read TGTGCCAGTACCGATCTCGTCGGGGCACCTGGGGCCAACGTCCTGACTTTC. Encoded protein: CASTDLVGAPGANVLTF.

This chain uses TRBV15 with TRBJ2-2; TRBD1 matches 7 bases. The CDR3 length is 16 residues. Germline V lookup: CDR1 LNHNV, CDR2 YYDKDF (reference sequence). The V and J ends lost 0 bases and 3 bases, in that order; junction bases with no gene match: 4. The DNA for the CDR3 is TGTGCCACCAGCAGAGATCGGACAGGATACACCGGGGAGCTGTTTTTT. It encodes CATSRDRTGYTGELFF. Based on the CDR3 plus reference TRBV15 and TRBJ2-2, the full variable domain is DAMVIQNPRYQVTQFGKPVTLSCSQTLNHNVMYWYQQKSSQAPKLLFHYYDKDFNNEADTPDNFQSRRPNTSFCFLDIRSPGLGDTAMYLCATSRDRTGYTGELFFGEGSRLTVL.

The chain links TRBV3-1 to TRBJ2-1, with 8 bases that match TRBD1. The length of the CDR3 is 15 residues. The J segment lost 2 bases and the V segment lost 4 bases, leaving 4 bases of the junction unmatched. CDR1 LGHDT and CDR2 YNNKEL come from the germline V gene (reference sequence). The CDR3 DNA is TGTGCCAGCAGCCCTCAACAGGGGGCCTACAATGAGCAGTTCTTC. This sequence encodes CASSPQQGAYNEQFF.

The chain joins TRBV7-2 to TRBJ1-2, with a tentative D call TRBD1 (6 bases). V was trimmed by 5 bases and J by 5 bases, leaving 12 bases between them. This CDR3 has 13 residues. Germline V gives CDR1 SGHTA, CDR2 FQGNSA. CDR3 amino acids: CASSVGTQYGYTF. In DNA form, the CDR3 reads TGTGCCAGCAGCGTCGGGACACAGTATGGCTACACCTTC. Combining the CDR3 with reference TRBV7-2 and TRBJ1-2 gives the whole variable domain GAGVSQSPSNKVTEKGKDVELRCDPISGHTALYWYRQSLGQGLEFLIYFQGNSAPDKSGLPSDRFSAERTGGSVSTLTIQRTQQEDSAVYLCASSVGTQYGYTFGSGTRLTVV.

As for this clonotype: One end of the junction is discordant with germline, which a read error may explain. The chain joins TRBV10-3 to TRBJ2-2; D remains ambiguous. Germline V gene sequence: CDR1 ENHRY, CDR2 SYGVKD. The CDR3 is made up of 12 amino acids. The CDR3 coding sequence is TGTGCCATCAGGGCGAACGCCGGGGAGCTGTTTTTT. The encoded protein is CAIRANAGELFF.

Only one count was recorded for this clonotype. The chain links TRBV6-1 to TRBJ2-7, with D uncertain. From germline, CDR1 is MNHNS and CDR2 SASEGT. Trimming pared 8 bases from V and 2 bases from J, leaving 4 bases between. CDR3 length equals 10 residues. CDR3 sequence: CASLAYEQYF. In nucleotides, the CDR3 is TGTGCCAGCTTGGCCTACGAGCAGTACTTC.

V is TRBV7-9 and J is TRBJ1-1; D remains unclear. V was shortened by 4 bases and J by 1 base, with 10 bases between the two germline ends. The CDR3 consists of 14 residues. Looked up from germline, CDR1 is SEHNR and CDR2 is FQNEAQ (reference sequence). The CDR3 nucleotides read TGTGCCAGCAGCTCATCAGGAAGGAACACTGAAGCTTTCTTT. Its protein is CASSSSGRNTEAFF.

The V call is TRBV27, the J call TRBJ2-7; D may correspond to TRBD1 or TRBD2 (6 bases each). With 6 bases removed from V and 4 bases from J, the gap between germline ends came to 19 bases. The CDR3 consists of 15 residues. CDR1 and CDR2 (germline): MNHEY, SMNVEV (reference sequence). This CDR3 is CASSLSGVGGYEQYF. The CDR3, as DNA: TGTGCCAGCAGCCTTTCAGGGGTCGGGGGTTACGAGCAGTACTTC.

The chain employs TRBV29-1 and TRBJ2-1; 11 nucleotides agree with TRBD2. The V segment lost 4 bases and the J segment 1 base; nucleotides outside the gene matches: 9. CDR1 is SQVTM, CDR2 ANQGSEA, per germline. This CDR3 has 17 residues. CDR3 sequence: CSVVEGLAGGSYNEQFF. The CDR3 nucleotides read TGCAGCGTTGTAGAGGGTTTAGCGGGAGGGTCCTACAATGAGCAGTTCTTC.

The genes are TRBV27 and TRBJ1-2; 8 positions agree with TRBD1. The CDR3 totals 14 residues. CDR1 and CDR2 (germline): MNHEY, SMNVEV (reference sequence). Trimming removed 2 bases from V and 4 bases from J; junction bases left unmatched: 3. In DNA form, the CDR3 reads TGTGCCAGCAGTTTAACCGGGACAGGCTATGGCTACACCTTC. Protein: CASSLTGTGYGYTF.

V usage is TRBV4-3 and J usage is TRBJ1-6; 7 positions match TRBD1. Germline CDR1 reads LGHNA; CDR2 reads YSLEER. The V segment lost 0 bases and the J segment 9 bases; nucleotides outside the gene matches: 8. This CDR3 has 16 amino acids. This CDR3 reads CASSQETNRGFSPLHF. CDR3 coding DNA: TGCGCCAGCAGCCAAGAGACGAACAGGGGTTTTTCACCCCTCCACTTT.

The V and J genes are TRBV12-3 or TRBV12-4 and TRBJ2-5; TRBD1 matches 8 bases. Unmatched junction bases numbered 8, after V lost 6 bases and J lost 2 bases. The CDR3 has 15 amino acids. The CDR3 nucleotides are TGTGCCAGCAGCCGACGACAGGGGTCTCAAGAGACCCAGTACTTC. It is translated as CASSRRQGSQETQYF.

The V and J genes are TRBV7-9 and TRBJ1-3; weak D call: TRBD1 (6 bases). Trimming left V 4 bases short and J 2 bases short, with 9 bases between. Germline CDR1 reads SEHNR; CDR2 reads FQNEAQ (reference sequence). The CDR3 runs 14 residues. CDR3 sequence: CASSSRGTGNTIYF. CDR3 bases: TGTGCCAGCAGCTCCAGGGGAACTGGAAACACCATATATTTT.

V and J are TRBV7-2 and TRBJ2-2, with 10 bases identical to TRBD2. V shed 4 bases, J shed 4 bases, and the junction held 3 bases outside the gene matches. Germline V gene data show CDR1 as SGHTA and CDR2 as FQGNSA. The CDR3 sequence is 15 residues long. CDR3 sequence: CASSSSGRGTGELFF. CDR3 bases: TGTGCCAGCAGCTCTAGCGGGAGAGGCACCGGGGAGCTGTTTTTT.

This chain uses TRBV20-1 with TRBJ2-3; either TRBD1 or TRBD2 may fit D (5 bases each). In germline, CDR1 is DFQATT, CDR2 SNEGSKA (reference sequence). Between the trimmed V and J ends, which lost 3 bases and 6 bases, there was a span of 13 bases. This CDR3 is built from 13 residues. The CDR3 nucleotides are TGCAGTGCTAGCAGGGAGCTGGGGGATACGCAGTATTTT. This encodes CSASRELGDTQYF.

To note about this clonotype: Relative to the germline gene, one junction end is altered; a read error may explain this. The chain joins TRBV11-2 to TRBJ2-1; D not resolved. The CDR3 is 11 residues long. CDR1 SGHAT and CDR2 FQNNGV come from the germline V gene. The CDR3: CASSSSNEQFF. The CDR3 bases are TGTGCCAGCAGCTCCTCCAATGAGCAGTTCTTC. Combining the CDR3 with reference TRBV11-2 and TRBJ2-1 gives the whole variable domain EAGVAQSPRYKIIEKRQSVAFWCNPISGHATLYWYQQILGQGPKLLIQFQNNGVVDDSQLPKDRFSAERLKGVDSTLKIQPAKLEDSAVYLCASSSSNEQFFGPGTRLTVL.

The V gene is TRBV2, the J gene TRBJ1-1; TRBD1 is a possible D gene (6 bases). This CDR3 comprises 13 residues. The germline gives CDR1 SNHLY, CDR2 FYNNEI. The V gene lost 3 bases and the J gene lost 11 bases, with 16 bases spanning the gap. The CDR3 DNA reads TGTGCCAGCAGTGAGGTTCAGGGGTCGGTCGCTTTCTTT. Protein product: CASSEVQGSVAFF.

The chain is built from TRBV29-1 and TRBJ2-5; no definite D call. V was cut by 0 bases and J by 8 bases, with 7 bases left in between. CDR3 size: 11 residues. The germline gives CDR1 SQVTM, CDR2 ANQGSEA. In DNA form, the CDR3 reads TGCAGCGTTGAAGATCGCGGAACCCAGTACTTC. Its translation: CSVEDRGTQYF.

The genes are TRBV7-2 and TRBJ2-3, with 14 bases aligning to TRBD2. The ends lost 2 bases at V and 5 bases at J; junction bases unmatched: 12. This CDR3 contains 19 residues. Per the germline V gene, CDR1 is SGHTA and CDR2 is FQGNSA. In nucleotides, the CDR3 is TGTGCCAGCAGCTTACCTGGGACTAGCGGGGGCCTTTGGAGAGATACGCAGTATTTT. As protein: CASSLPGTSGGLWRDTQYF.

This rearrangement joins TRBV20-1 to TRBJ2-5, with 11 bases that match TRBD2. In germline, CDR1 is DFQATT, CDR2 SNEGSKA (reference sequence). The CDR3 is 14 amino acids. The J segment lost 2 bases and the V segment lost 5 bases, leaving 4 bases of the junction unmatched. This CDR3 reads CSAVAGGSQETQYF. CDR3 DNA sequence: TGCAGTGCTGTAGCGGGGGGGAGTCAAGAGACCCAGTACTTC.

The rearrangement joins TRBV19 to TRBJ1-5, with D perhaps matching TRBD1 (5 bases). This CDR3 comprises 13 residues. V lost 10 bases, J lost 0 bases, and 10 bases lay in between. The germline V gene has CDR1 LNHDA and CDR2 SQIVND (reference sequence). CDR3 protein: CATSGNSNQPQHF. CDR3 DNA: TGTGCCACCTCAGGGAATAGCAATCAGCCCCAGCATTTT.

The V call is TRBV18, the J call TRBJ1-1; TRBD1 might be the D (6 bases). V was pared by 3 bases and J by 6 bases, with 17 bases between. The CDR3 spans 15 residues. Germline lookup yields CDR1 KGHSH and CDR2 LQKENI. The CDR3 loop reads CASSPLQGGEAEAFF. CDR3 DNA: TGTGCCAGCTCACCGCTACAGGGAGGGGAGGCTGAAGCTTTCTTT.

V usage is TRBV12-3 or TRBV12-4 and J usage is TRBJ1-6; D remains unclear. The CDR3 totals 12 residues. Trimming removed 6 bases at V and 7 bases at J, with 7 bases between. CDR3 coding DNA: TGTGCCAGCAGCTGGAGAAATTCACCCCTCCACTTT. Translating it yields CASSWRNSPLHF.

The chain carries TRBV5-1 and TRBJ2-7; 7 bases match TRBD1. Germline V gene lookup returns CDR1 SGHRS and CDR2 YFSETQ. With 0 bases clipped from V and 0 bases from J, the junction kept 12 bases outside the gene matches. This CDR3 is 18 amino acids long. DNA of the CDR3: TGCGCCAGCAGCTTGGGGCCCTTGACAGGGATGAGCTCCTACGAGCAGTACTTC. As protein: CASSLGPLTGMSSYEQYF.

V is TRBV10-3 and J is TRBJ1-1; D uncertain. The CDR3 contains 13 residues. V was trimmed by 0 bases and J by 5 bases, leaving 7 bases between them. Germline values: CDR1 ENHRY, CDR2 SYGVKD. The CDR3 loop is CAISESVGTEAFF. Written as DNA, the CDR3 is TGTGCCATCAGTGAGTCCGTGGGGACTGAAGCTTTCTTT.

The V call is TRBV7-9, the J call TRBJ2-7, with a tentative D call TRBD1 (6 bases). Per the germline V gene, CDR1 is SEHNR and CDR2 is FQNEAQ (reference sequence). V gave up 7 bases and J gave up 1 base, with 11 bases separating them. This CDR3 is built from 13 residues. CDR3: CASTSTGSYEQYF. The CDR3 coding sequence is TGTGCCAGCACCTCGACAGGTTCCTACGAGCAGTACTTC.

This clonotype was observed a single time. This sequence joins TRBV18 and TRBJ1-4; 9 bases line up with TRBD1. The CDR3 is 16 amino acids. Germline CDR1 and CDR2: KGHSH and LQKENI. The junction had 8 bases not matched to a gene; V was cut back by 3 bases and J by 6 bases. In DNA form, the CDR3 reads TGTGCCAGCTCACCGGAGACCGGGACAGGGTATGAAAAACTGTTTTTT. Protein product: CASSPETGTGYEKLFF.

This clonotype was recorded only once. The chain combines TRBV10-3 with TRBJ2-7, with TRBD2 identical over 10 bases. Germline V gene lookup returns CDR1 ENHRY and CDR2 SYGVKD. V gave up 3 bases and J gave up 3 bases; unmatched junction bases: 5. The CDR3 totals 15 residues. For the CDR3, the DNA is TGTGCCATCAGTGATACTAGCGGGAACAACTACGAGCAGTACTTC. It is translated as CAISDTSGNNYEQYF.

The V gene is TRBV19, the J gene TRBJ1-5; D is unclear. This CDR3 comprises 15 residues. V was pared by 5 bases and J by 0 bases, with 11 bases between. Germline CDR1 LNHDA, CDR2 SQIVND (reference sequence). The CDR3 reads CASSQQLFSNQPQHF. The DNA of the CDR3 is TGTGCCAGTAGTCAACAGCTTTTTAGCAATCAGCCCCAGCATTTT.

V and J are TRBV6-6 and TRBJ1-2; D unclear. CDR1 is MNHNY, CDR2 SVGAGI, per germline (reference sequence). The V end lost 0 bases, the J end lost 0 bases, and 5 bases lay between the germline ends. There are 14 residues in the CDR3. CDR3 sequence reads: CASSYSEANYGYTF. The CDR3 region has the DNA TGTGCCAGCAGTTACTCAGAGGCTAACTATGGCTACACCTTC.

CDR3 sequence reads: CATSATGGRTDTQYF. The CDR3 DNA is TGTGCCACCAGTGCAACAGGGGGCCGCACAGATACGCAGTATTTT. V usage is TRBV24-1 and J usage is TRBJ2-3; TRBD1 agrees at 9 bases. The trim removed 5 bases at V and 1 base at J, leaving 3 bases unmatched. CDR3 size: 15 residues. CDR1 is KGHDR, CDR2 SFDVKD, per germline.

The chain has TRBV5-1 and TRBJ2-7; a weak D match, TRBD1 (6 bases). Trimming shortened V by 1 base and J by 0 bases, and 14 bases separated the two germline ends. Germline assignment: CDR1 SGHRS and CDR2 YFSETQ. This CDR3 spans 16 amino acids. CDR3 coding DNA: TGCGCCAGCAGCTTGAACTGGGGGCTCTACTCCTACGAGCAGTACTTC. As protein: CASSLNWGLYSYEQYF.